This TCR beta chain derives from a study of blood T cell repertoires in COVID-19. Study background: T cells, B-cell-depleted T cells, or PBMCs provided the cDNA or gDNA that served as material.

Method: immunoSEQ multiplex PCR; TCRdb's copy keeps in-frame clones and lacks some. The repertoire holds 400,000 to 450,000 clones, with 90% as singletons. Recruits, aged roughly 18 to 90 years, lived in some 25 US areas. Participant-given clinical history determined each cohort assignment. Recovered Cohort 3 donors showed two negative PCRs, clearance, or symptom resolution. The sequence was collected from a man between 18 and 29 years old who had recovered from COVID-19. What was sequenced was PBMCs or T cells enriched from blood (not recorded which).

The CDR3 protein is CASSIGLAGVGSSYNEQFF. CDR3 nucleotide sequence: TGTGCCAGTAGTATCGGACTAGCGGGGGTTGGGAGCTCCTACAATGAGCAGTTCTTC. The chain has TRBV19 and TRBJ2-1; 13 nucleotides align to TRBD2. V lost 3 bases to trimming and J lost 0 bases; unmatched junction nucleotides: 8. Germline values: CDR1 LNHDA, CDR2 SQIVND (reference sequence). This CDR3 spans 19 amino acids. Combining the CDR3 with reference TRBV19 and TRBJ2-1 gives the whole variable domain DGGITQSPKYLFRKEGQNVTLSCEQNLNHDAMYWYRQDPGQGLRLIYYSQIVNDFQKGDIAEGYSVSREKKESFPLTVTSAQKNPTAFYLCASSIGLAGVGSSYNEQFFGPGTRLTVL.